This T cell receptor beta chain was profiled in a study of cytomegalovirus exposure and HLA in healthy donors. Researchers ran the PCR with 60 Vbeta and 13 Jbeta primers. Libraries were prepared by immunoSEQ multiplex PCR; TCRdb keeps only in-frame clonotypes and omits some of them. There are 170,000 or so clones in the sample; roughly 80% occur only once, and around 6% lies in the top ten. Trimming cost V 6 bases and J 2 bases, with 14 bases left between them. The germline V gene has CDR1 SGHAT and CDR2 FQNNGV. The CDR3 is 14 amino acids. Input material: PBMCs. V gene TRBV11-2 combines with J gene TRBJ2-7; a possible D gene is TRBD1 (5 bases). The receptor's source is a man aged 40-49 years in good health and CMV-seronegative. The CDR3 protein is CASSSQGGTYEQYF. The CDR3, as DNA: TGTGCCAGCAGTTCCCAGGGCGGAACCTACGAGCAGTACTTC.